A single TCR beta chain is shown here with its context. The target antigen is unknown. RNA extraction was followed by reverse transcription into cDNA, which acted as the sequencing template. Repertoires were generated with immunoSEQ multiplex PCR, while TCRdb's copy carries only in-frame clones and drops some. Seen here are 200,000 to 250,000 clones, under 75% observed once, and the top ten hold more than 1.5%. This specimen comes from a study of CD8+ T cells in alopecia areata. Study summary: A regimen of oral tofacitinib, 5 to 10 mg twice daily, was given to treated patients. Among treated patients, severity was scored by affected scalp area percentage. Study-wide results and caveats: Scalp clonality and expanded CD8+ clones among the top 100 showed significant decreases with tofacitinib.

Treatment reported: oral pan-JAK inhibitor, 5-10 mg twice daily. The sequencing here drew on CD4+ T cells sorted from blood, taken at week 4, from a patient treated with tofacitinib. The TCR sequence derives from a human donor with alopecia areata.

CDR3 DNA: TGTGCCAGCAGCATCGGGGGAACTGAGCAGTTCTTC. Amino acids: CASSIGGTEQFF. J is TRBJ2-1 and V is TRBV7-6; perhaps TRBD2 as D (6 bases). Germline V gene lookup returns CDR1 SGHVS and CDR2 FNYEAQ. The length of the CDR3 is 12 residues. Trimming removed 5 bases from V and 9 bases from J, with 11 bases in between.